The TCR beta chain under discussion was sequenced for a study of cytomegalovirus exposure and HLA in healthy donors. The CDR3 is 16 amino acids. Germline loops: CDR1 LGHNA, CDR2 YNFKEQ. V was trimmed by 0 bases and J by 1 base, leaving 9 bases between them. The PCR had 60 Vbeta and 13 Jbeta primers. Some clones are missing from TCRdb's copy, which holds only in-frame ones; the method was immunoSEQ multiplex PCR. This sample's table reports 120,000 to 150,000 clones. Whole-study results and caveats: TCR beta chains numbering 164 were designated cytomegalovirus-associated.

Note on this clone: Its antigen is undetermined.

The chain has TRBV4-2 and TRBJ2-2; TRBD2 might be the D (5 bases). This TCR derives from a woman between 45 and 60 years old in good health and CMV-seronegative. The sample comprised PBMCs. CDR3 in amino acids: CASSQELALNTGELFF. Here the CDR3 DNA reads TGTGCCAGCAGCCAAGAGCTAGCATTGAACACCGGGGAGCTGTTTTTT.